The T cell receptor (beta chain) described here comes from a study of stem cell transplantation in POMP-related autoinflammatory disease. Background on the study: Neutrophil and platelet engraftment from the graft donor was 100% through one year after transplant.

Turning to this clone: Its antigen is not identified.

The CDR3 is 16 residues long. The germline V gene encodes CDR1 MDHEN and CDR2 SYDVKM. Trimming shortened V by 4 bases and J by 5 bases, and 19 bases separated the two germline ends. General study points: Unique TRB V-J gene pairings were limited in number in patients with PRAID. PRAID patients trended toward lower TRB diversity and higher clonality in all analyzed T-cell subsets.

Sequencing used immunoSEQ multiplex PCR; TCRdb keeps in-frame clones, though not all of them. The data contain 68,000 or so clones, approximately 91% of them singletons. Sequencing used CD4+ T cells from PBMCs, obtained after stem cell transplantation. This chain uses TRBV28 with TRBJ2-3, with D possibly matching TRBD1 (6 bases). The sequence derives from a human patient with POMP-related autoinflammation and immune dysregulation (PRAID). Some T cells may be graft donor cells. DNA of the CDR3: TGTGCCAGCAGTTCCATAGGGGCAGGGGCGGTAGATACGCAGTATTTT. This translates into CASSSIGAGAVDTQYF.